The 6 T cell receptor beta chains in this list originate from one sample, sequenced in a study of cytomegalovirus exposure and HLA in healthy donors. The PCR was carried out with 60 Vbeta primers and 13 Jbeta primers. The table came from immunoSEQ multiplex PCR; TCRdb's copy has only in-frame clones and leaves some out. The repertoire table contains about 160,000 clones. The sequenced sample was PBMCs. These receptor sequences come from a woman aged 55-75 years in good health and CMV-seronegative.

J is TRBJ2-1 and V is TRBV9, with 8 nucleotides matching TRBD2. The CDR3 is 16 residues long. The germline CDR1 and CDR2 sequences are SGDLS and YYNGEE. Losses at the gene ends were 4 bases for V and 1 base for J; bases not matched to a gene: 7. This chain's CDR3 is CASSSLAGGSYNEQFF. The CDR3 bases are TGTGCCAGCAGCTCCCTGGCGGGAGGTTCCTACAATGAGCAGTTCTTC.

Regarding this clone: Additional DNA sequences in this sample encode the identical CDR3. The V call is TRBV5-1, the J call TRBJ2-5, with a tentative D call TRBD1 (6 bases). The CDR3 totals 13 residues. With 1 base removed from V and 3 bases from J, the gap between germline ends came to 7 bases. Germline V gene sequence: CDR1 SGHRS, CDR2 YFSETQ. CDR3 nucleotides: TGCGCCAGCAGCTTGCCAGGGGAAGAGACCCAGTACTTC. Amino acid sequence: CASSLPGEETQYF.

The V call is TRBV7-9, the J call TRBJ2-3; D might be TRBD2 (5 bases). Germline-derived CDR1 and CDR2 are SEHNR and FQNEAQ (reference sequence). This CDR3 spans 15 amino acids. Trimming stripped 3 bases from V and 4 bases from J, with 14 bases between. CDR3 in DNA: TGTGCCAGCAGCTTGCCATTCCCCGGGGCAGATACGCAGTATTTT. This translates into CASSLPFPGADTQYF.

V is TRBV18 and J is TRBJ2-2; 13 nucleotides align to TRBD2. Per germline, CDR1 KGHSH and CDR2 LQKENI. V lost 3 bases to trimming and J lost 3 bases; unmatched junction nucleotides: 4. CDR3 length: 17 residues. The CDR3 reads CASSPSLAGGDTGELFF. The CDR3 DNA sequence: TGTGCCAGCTCACCGTCACTAGCGGGAGGGGACACCGGGGAGCTGTTTTTT.

The genes are TRBV4-3 and TRBJ2-2; 7 bases match TRBD1. Germline V gene sequence: CDR1 LGHNA, CDR2 YSLEER. With 0 bases clipped from V and 7 bases from J, the junction kept 5 bases outside the gene matches. There are 15 residues in the CDR3. This chain's CDR3 is CASSQEPGGGGELFF. DNA of the CDR3: TGCGCCAGCAGCCAAGAACCAGGGGGTGGCGGGGAGCTGTTTTTT.

The chain recombines TRBV5-1 with TRBJ1-2, with 8 bases matching TRBD1. CDR1 and CDR2 from the germline V gene are SGHRS and YFSETQ. This CDR3 contains 17 residues. The trim removed 4 bases at V and 4 bases at J, leaving 15 bases unmatched. DNA for the CDR3: TGCGCCAGCAGCCCCAGACAGGGGACGGCCCTATCCTATGGCTACACCTTC. It translates to CASSPRQGTALSYGYTF.